The sequence of this TCR beta chain was determined in a study of T cell responses to AZD1222 COVID-19 vaccine. The data were produced by immunoSEQ multiplex PCR, yet TCRdb's version contains in-frame clones alone and is incomplete. The sample contains about 110,000 clones, approximately 90% of which appear only once. CDR1 is MNHNS and CDR2 is SASEGT in the germline V gene. V lost 3 bases, J lost 4 bases, and 9 bases lay in between. The CDR3 is 13 amino acids. The genes are TRBV6-1 and TRBJ1-1, with D uncertain. The source was peripheral blood, collected on day 0 of MenACWY control vaccination. This TCR derives from an adult in good health. CDR3 loop: CASSEAVGTEAFF. As DNA, the CDR3 is TGTGCCAGCAGTGAGGCCGTGGGCACTGAAGCTTTCTTT.